This TCR beta chain was found in a study of blood T cell repertoires in COVID-19. The wider study: The study drew acute and convalescent COVID-19 samples from the United States, Italy and Spain. PBMCs, B-cell-depleted T cells, or T cells provided the cDNA or gDNA that made up the material.

Germline V gene sequence: CDR1 MNHNS, CDR2 SASEGT. With 2 bases removed from V and 5 bases from J, the gap between germline ends came to 9 bases. The CDR3 extends over 14 amino acids. The authors' processing: By means of reference gene primer amplification, nucleated cell counts were estimated. Measured with immunoSEQ multiplex PCR; TCRdb has only the in-frame clones, and not every one. V, J and clone size are taken as reported in that table, and D and trimming were inferred from the DNA itself. Here the sample spans 81,000 or so clones, roughly 80% being singletons. The V call is TRBV6-1, the J call TRBJ2-2; D is possibly TRBD2 (5 bases). The receptor's source is a woman between 70 and 85 years old with active or convalescent COVID-19. Material: peripheral blood. The CDR3 loop reads CASSEITGTGELFF. For the CDR3, the DNA is TGTGCCAGCAGTGAAATCACGGGAACCGGGGAGCTGTTTTTT.